This T cell receptor (beta chain) was retrieved from a study of blood T cell repertoires in COVID-19. Profiled with immunoSEQ multiplex PCR; TCRdb holds only in-frame clones, not every one. The repertoire has about 59,000 clones, around 80% of them found once; the top ten carry roughly 9.8%. The CDR3 is made up of 14 amino acids. V was shortened by 4 bases and J by 4 bases, with 11 bases between the two germline ends. Germline CDR1 SGHVS, CDR2 FQNEAQ. This clone was seen just once. The material sequenced was peripheral blood. The clonotype comes from a human donor in a cohort sampled during active COVID-19. The V call is TRBV7-8, the J call TRBJ2-1, with D possibly TRBD1 on 6 matching bases. CDR3 in DNA: TGTGCCAGCAGCTACCAGGGGCCTTACAATGAGCAGTTCTTC. This codes for CASSYQGPYNEQFF.